This T cell receptor (beta chain) comes out of a study of shared clonotypes between healthy human individuals (TCRdb year 2020). Regarding the research as a whole: Three men and a couple of women, aged 18 to 49 years, made up the cohort. For each donor, CD4 naive and CD4 memory were each run on three plates, CD8 naive on two plates, and CD8 memory on one plate. Blood TCR repertoires of roughly five healthy adults were deeply sequenced to estimate repertoire size and the extent of clonotype sharing between individuals. To increase sequencing depth and limit assay-specific biases, different laboratories used diverse techniques to prepare libraries and sequence TCR repertoires. Each donor's leukapheresis produced roughly between roughly 0.9 and 8.9 billion PBMCs.

Based on the germline V gene, the CDR1 and CDR2 sequences are MNHEY and SVGAGI. Reading from cysteine to phenylalanine, the CDR3 counts 15 amino acids. Only CDR3 DNA remains: 45 bases, in frame from the first base. At the junction V is shortened by 2 bases and J by 8 bases; bases outside the gene matches: 8. The donors were healthy, HIV-negative adults with no recently reported acute infections or vaccinations. All donors were Caucasian adults living in Nashville, Tennessee, USA. CD4+ T cells were enriched by magnetic negative selection; naive cells were then positively selected on CD45RA, and the negative fraction formed the memory subset. Blood was obtained by leukapheresis, after which PBMCs were separated by Ficoll-Histopaque density gradient centrifugation and cryopreserved in liquid nitrogen vapor phase. Analytical flow cytometry was used to check the purity and quantity of every magnetically sorted T cell population. From each sorted fraction, genomic DNA was isolated and quantified by UV absorbance on a Nanodrop 2000c.

As regards this clone: Its antigen has not been determined. No base-level quality is on record; no much larger clone is a single base apart.

Results the study describes overall, beyond this receptor: Naive subsets generally had larger estimated clonotype richness than memory subsets did. Because the study included a small number of donors, the genetic and exposure-history diversity represented was limited. Across a handful of donors, about 4.5% of naive CD4, roughly 3.5% of naive CD8, about 2.3% of memory CD4, and 0.4% of memory CD8 clonotypes were shared. Compared with non-shared clonotypes, clonotypes shared by all four sorted-subset donors had higher generation probabilities. Sampling was restricted to blood, and TCR repertoires in tissue are likely to differ from TCR repertoires in blood. Pairwise subsampling led to the expectation that sequencing depth would affect the degree of clonotype sharing among donors. Even with the large sequencing depth, rarefaction of the sorted-subset datasets indicated that sequencing was incomplete.

Using the deep immunoSEQ assay, multiplex PCR amplified TCR CDR3 regions from genomic DNA. Extracted genomic DNA from each cell subset was spread evenly across all wells of several immunoSEQ 96-well plates, with each plate serving as a replicate. For sorted subsets, each replicate PCR was loaded with roughly 200 ng genomic DNA, equivalent to roughly 30,000 T cell genomes. Purified libraries were measured with a Qubit 3.0 fluorometer, size-checked on a Bioanalyzer 2100, and measured again with the KAPA Library Quantification kit. Every immunoSEQ 96-well plate was sequenced on a dedicated single-read 150-cycle Illumina NextSeq 550 flow cell. The published analysis was carried out like this. Because the immunoSEQ output held only junctional sequences and lacked quality scores, the filtering could not match the filtering applied to full-length reads. Sequences were annotated with PyIR, a Python wrapper for IgBLAST v1.9, using IMGT germline references to assign V/J genes and CDR3. Any read was removed if the V/J assignment was weak (E-value above 1e-6), the CDR3 was missing, or the read contained stop codons, out-of-frame junctions, or ambiguous translated residues. A V3J clonotype was defined by an identical inferred V gene, J gene, and CDR3 amino acid sequence. To compute the percentage overlap between repertoires, the number of shared unique clonotypes was divided by the size of the smaller repertoire. Richness of each repertoire was evaluated using RTK rarefaction, the Chao1 estimator, and Recon v2.1 estimates of unobserved clonotypes. For all TCRbeta clonotypes obtained by the gDNA method from several donors, generation probabilities were computed with OLGA. Held by TCRdb, this immuneACCESS table contains in-frame sequences only and omits some clones. Under half of the omission traces to an unresolved V gene where checked; the cause of the rest is unknown. That table supplies the V and J calls and clone size; D and trimming were determined from the DNA. For this sample the table gives about 1.5 million clones, of which 98% were detected only once. The ten largest clones take up roughly 0.45% of the sample.

The V gene is TRBV6-5 and the J gene is TRBJ2-3; a stretch of 9 junction bases matches TRBD2. The material sequenced was naive CD4+ T cells sorted from blood. The meaning of the sample's cell subset or site label: CD45RA+ positively selected. The sequence was obtained from a man aged 25-45 years in good health. The sequenced DNA: TGTGCCAGCAGTTACGGGGCGGGAGGGCCGGTTACGCAGTATTTT. Translation gives CASSYGAGGPVTQYF.